This T cell receptor (beta chain) was sequenced in a study of CD8 T cells in Susac syndrome. TEMRA cells were enriched by FACS, and CD4+ and CD8+ T cells were negatively isolated. With 3 bases clipped from V and 5 bases from J, the junction kept 2 bases outside the gene matches. The CDR3 length is 13 residues. Germline CDR1 reads MGHRA; CDR2 reads YSYEKL. It was with random hexamers that about 0.45 to 1 ug RNA was reverse transcribed. TCRdb re-derived calls from the immunoSEQ multiplex PCR reads in MiXCR, one entry per CDR3 protein. The sample consists of some 200,000 distinct CDR3 sequences, about 96% of them appearing once.

The chain recombines TRBV4-1 with TRBJ2-5; 8 bases are a match to TRBD2. The sample comprised CD4+ T cells from PBMCs. The source of this sequence is a human donor with multiple sclerosis. The CDR3 loop is CASSHPGGETQYF. CDR3 nucleotide sequence: TGCGCCAGCAGCCACCCGGGGGGGGAGACCCAGTACTTC.